These T cell receptor beta chains were read from a single sample in a study of CD8+CD57+ T cells in acquired aplastic anemia. TCRdb analysed the reads with MiXCR anew, one entry per CDR3 protein. The sample yields around 180,000 distinct CDR3 sequences, 55% to 70% seen once. Sample: sorted CD4+, CD8+, or CD8+CD57+ T cells (not recorded which) from PBMCs. These receptor sequences come from a human donor in good health. The conserved cysteine and the conserved F or W are not part of the CDR3 here. Some rows mark clone size as missing; the rest say once, few, many or name a class of expanded clone.

J,size,V,CDR3
TRBJ2-7,NA,TRBV7-2,ASSRTRVTYEQY
TRBJ2-5,once,TRBV24-1,ATSGHQKGYQETQY
TRBJ2-7,NA,TRBV7-9,ASSLAQGWYEQY
TRBJ2-5,once,TRBV7-7,ASSLGRDRETQY
TRBJ2-7,NA,TRBV20-1,SARIRDRGPLEY
TRBJ2-1,NA,TRBV20-1,SASTMNPSGSLNEQF
TRBJ2-7,NA,TRBV7-9,ASSLGLAGGSRHIYEQY
TRBJ2-7,NA,TRBV10-1,ASSEGSSIYEQY
NA,NA,TRBV2,ASGPGTAETQY
TRBJ2-1,many,TRBV5-8,ASSLVPSAHYNEQF
TRBJ2-2,NA,TRBV7-9,ASTRSTGELF
TRBJ1-1,NA,TRBV7-9,ASSLNGEAF
TRBJ1-5,once,TRBV24-1,ATSDPFSNQPQH
TRBJ2-3,NA,TRBV7-8,ASSPQATDTQY
TRBJ2-3,NA,TRBV19,ASRSRVSTDTQY
TRBJ2-3,many,TRBV7-9,ASSPRSGTSGRYTDTQY
TRBJ2-1,NA,TRBV10-2,ASRGSSGYNEQF
TRBJ1-1,many,TRBV7-2,ASSLEGQGIGAF
TRBJ2-2,many,TRBV19,ASSIVGDRMTGELF
TRBJ2-7,NA,TRBV19,ASSARHQPSSYEQY
TRBJ1-4,NA,TRBV20-1,SATRGKREKLF
TRBJ2-7,many,TRBV20-1,SARHGSYEQY
TRBJ2-3,many,TRBV11-2,ASFSVGDTQY
TRBJ1-4,NA,TRBV12-3/TRBV12-4,ASSPGQGGSEKLF
TRBJ2-7,many,TRBV7-8,ASSSSRNFNEQY
TRBJ1-2,NA,TRBV7-9,ASSAGEDEVYGYT
TRBJ1-1,NA,TRBV19,ASSIPAGIGTEAF
TRBJ1-1,few,TRBV7-8,ASSLPLQGAETEAF
TRBJ1-5,NA,TRBV19,VGRWTGGNQPQH
TRBJ2-7,NA,TRBV6-5,ASNAADPYEQY
TRBJ2-1,NA,TRBV20-1,SANNRESPNNEQF
TRBJ2-2,few,TRBV28,ASSLLSGKIGELF
TRBJ2-5,once,TRBV7-9,ASRPDSETQY
TRBJ1-6,NA,TRBV2,ASSGPGSSPLH
TRBJ2-5,NA,TRBV2,ASRRVEGAGETQY
TRBJ2-7,NA,TRBV7-2,ASRFGTGTYEQH
TRBJ2-5,once,TRBV24-1,ATSDQTDTTGKTQY
TRBJ2-5,NA,TRBV20-1,SAKRLGGRDQETQY
TRBJ2-7,NA,TRBV20-1,SASSSRDRTYEQY
TRBJ1-2,NA,TRBV10-3,AISGGVGVPYGYT
TRBJ2-7,NA,TRBV5-4,ASSLQGEYYEQY
TRBJ1-1,NA,TRBV9,ASSVGRGSAGNTEAF
TRBJ2-2,many,TRBV7-9,ASSSPSGRLAGSTGELF
TRBJ1-1,NA,TRBV19,ASMGQNTEAF
TRBJ1-5,many,TRBV12-3/TRBV12-4,ASSSNRDFGQPQH
TRBJ2-7,NA,TRBV20-1,SAPGTGSNEQY
TRBJ2-1,NA,TRBV7-1,ASSSAGGTNYNEQF
TRBJ2-1,NA,TRBV20-1,SARGDREGSYNEQF
TRBJ2-3,NA,TRBV20-1,SPTSGASTDTQY